Listed below are T cell receptor beta chains from one sample, sequenced in a study of cytomegalovirus exposure and HLA in healthy donors. Generated by immunoSEQ multiplex PCR, the TCRdb table keeps only in-frame clones and is missing some. The sample shows around 150,000 clones, roughly 80% of them seen only once. Sequenced: PBMCs. The receptors come from a man aged 25-45 years in good health and CMV-seropositive. The CDR3 runs from the conserved cysteine through the conserved F or W. D genes are given only for firm matches. Expanded clones get a size class; other rows say once, few or many, or leave the size out.

abundance | j_gene | v_gene | d_gene | CDR3nt | CDR3aa
NA | TRBJ2-2 | TRBV7-6 | TRBD1 | TGTGCCAGCAGCTCGGGGACAGGGAACACCGGGGAGCTGTTTTTT | CASSSGTGNTGELFF
NA | TRBJ2-2 | TRBV7-2 | NA | TGTGCCAGCAGCTTCAACAGGGTAAACACCGGGGAGCTGTTTTTT | CASSFNRVNTGELFF
NA | TRBJ1-5 | TRBV27 | TRBD1 | TGTGCCAGCAGCGGGACAGGCGGCAATCAGCCCCAGCATTTT | CASSGTGGNQPQHF
few | TRBJ2-1 | TRBV12-5 | TRBD1 | TGTGCTAGTGGTTTGGCAAAGAAGACAGGGTACAATGAGCAGTTCTTC | CASGLAKKTGYNEQFF
NA | TRBJ1-6 | TRBV4-2 | NA | TGTGCCAGCAGCCAACCCGACAGGAATAATTCACCCCTCCACTTT | CASSQPDRNNSPLHF
once | TRBJ1-3 | TRBV7-9 | NA | TGTGCCAGCAGCTGGGGAGCTTCGGACACCATATATTTT | CASSWGASDTIYF
NA | TRBJ1-2 | TRBV19 | NA | TGTGCCAGTAGTAGAAACACCGACTATGGCTACACCTTC | CASSRNTDYGYTF
once | TRBJ2-7 | TRBV6-6 | TRBD2 | TGTGCCAGCAGTTATAGACTAGCGGGGGGGCCCTACGAGCAGTACTTC | CASSYRLAGGPYEQYF
few | TRBJ2-5 | TRBV13 | TRBD1 | TGTGCCAGCAGCTTAACGGGACAGGGGCAAGAGACCCAGTACTTC | CASSLTGQGQETQYF
NA | TRBJ1-5 | TRBV30 | NA | TGTGCCTGGAGTGTTGCGCGAAATCAGCCCCAGCATTTT | CAWSVARNQPQHF
few | TRBJ1-5 | TRBV21-1 | NA | TGTGCCAGCAACGATAAACAGGGGGAGAGCAATCAGCCCCAGCATTTT | CASNDKQGESNQPQHF
NA | TRBJ1-4 | TRBV2 | TRBD1 | TGTGCCAGCAGACCGACAGGGAACGAAAAACTGTTTTTT | CASRPTGNEKLFF
NA | TRBJ2-1 | TRBV19 | TRBD2 | TGTGCCAGTAGTATCTTGATGGGGACTAGTTTGAATAATGAGCAGTTCTTC | CASSILMGTSLNNEQFF
NA | TRBJ2-1 | TRBV19 | NA | TGTGCCAGTAGTACACCCGGATTCAGAGGGCAGTTCTTC | CASSTPGFRGQFF
NA | TRBJ1-2 | TRBV19 | NA | TGTGCCAGTAGTACCAACCGGGACTCGGGAGGCTACACCTTC | CASSTNRDSGGYTF
NA | TRBJ2-3 | TRBV28 | TRBD2 | TGTGCCAGCAGCCCTCCCCTCGCGGGAGCAGATACGCAGTATTTT | CASSPPLAGADTQYF
NA | TRBJ2-2 | TRBV6-4 | NA | TGTGCCAGCAGTGACTCGATCCGGGAGAACACCGGGGAGCTGTTTTTT | CASSDSIRENTGELFF
NA | TRBJ2-1 | TRBV28 | TRBD2 | TGTGCCAGCTTACCTCGGGTAGCGGGGCACAATGAGCAGTTCTTC | CASLPRVAGHNEQFF
once | TRBJ2-1 | TRBV9 | TRBD2 | TGTGCCAGCAGCGTCCGGACTAGCACCTACAATGAGCAGTTCTTC | CASSVRTSTYNEQFF
NA | TRBJ1-1 | TRBV6-5 | NA | TGTGCCAGCAGTTCCCTAGGTTACCAGAACACTGAAGCTTTCTTT | CASSSLGYQNTEAFF
NA | TRBJ1-1 | TRBV28 | NA | TGTGCCAGCAGTACAGCCCCGAACACTGAAGCTTTCTTT | CASSTAPNTEAFF
NA | TRBJ2-2 | TRBV7-7 | TRBD2 | TGTGCCAGCAGCCCTACGGAGCGGGAGGGCCAACACACCGGGGAGCTGTTTTTT | CASSPTEREGQHTGELFF
once | TRBJ1-2 | TRBV6-5 | NA | TGTGCCAGCAGTGGGGAAGGGGTTAACTATGGCTACACCTTC | CASSGEGVNYGYTF
NA | TRBJ2-7 | TRBV19 | TRBD2 | TGTGCCAGTAGTATCGAAGGACTAGCGGGGAGCTACGAGCAGTACTTC | CASSIEGLAGSYEQYF
NA | TRBJ1-5 | TRBV14 | NA | TGTGCCAGCAGCCGCGAAATTGGGACATCGGGGCGTCAGCCCCAGCATTTT | CASSREIGTSGRQPQHF
NA | TRBJ1-2 | TRBV6-5 | NA | TGTGCCAGCAGTTACCCGCCGGACAGTACCTATGGCTACACCTTC | CASSYPPDSTYGYTF
NA | TRBJ2-2 | TRBV4-3 | NA | TGCGCCAGCAGCCAGCAGACAGAGTTTAACACCGGGGAGCTGTTTTTT | CASSQQTEFNTGELFF
NA | TRBJ2-7 | TRBV2 | TRBD1 | TGTGCCAGCAGCTCGGGACAGGGGATCGAGCAGTACTTC | CASSSGQGIEQYF
once | TRBJ2-1 | TRBV27 | NA | TGTGCCAGCAGTTTCGGACCGGGACATCAATATTTTTACAATGAGCAGTTCTTC | CASSFGPGHQYFYNEQFF
NA | TRBJ1-5 | TRBV5-6 | NA | TGTGCCAGCAGCTTTCGTGGCCTTGCCGGGGATCAGCCCCAGCATTTT | CASSFRGLAGDQPQHF
few | TRBJ1-2 | TRBV2 | TRBD1 | TGTGCCAGCAGTGCCGGGACAGGGAAGCGCGGCTACACCTTC | CASSAGTGKRGYTF
NA | TRBJ2-5 | TRBV7-7 | NA | TGTGCCAGCAGCTTCGAGGCGGAGGGGACCCAGTACTTC | CASSFEAEGTQYF
few | TRBJ1-1 | TRBV30 | NA | TGTGCCTGGAGTAAACGCGGGGTAAGCACTGAAGCTTTCTTT | CAWSKRGVSTEAFF
once | TRBJ1-1 | TRBV7-9 | TRBD1 | TGTGCCAGCAGCTATGGACAGGTGGGGAACACTGAAGCTTTCTTT | CASSYGQVGNTEAFF
NA | TRBJ2-5 | TRBV9 | TRBD1 | TGTGCCAGCAGCGTAGAGTCCGGGACAGTTCTTGGGGAGACCCAGTACTTC | CASSVESGTVLGETQYF
NA | TRBJ2-7 | TRBV28 | NA | TGTGCCAGCAGTTTATGGGGGTGGAGGCGGGGCCAACTGGTAGAGCAGTACTTC | CASSLWGWRRGQLVEQYF
NA | TRBJ1-1 | TRBV16 | NA | TGTGCCAGCAGCCAAAATCGGGGGAACACTGAAGCTTTCTTT | CASSQNRGNTEAFF
NA | TRBJ1-2 | TRBV5-6 | NA | TGTGCCAGCAGCTTGAGGGGATTGAACTATGGCTACACCTTC | CASSLRGLNYGYTF
NA | TRBJ1-4 | TRBV11-2 | NA | TGTGCCAGCAGCCCACGTGGCGGAACTAATGAAAAACTGTTTTTT | CASSPRGGTNEKLFF
NA | TRBJ2-5 | TRBV19 | NA | TGTGCCGTAGGGATTGGGGCCAAGTCCGAGACCCAGTACTTC | CAVGIGAKSETQYF
NA | TRBJ2-3 | TRBV9 | TRBD2 | TGTGCCAGCAGTCTACGGGCTAGCGGGAGGGCAGATACGCAGTATTTT | CASSLRASGRADTQYF
NA | TRBJ2-7 | TRBV29-1 | TRBD1 | TGCAGCGGAAAGACAGGGGAGGACGAGCAGTACTTC | CSGKTGEDEQYF
NA | TRBJ1-4 | TRBV10-3 | TRBD1 | TGTGCCATCAGTGACCGTCAGGGGGCGAGGGAAAAACTGTTTTTT | CAISDRQGAREKLFF
few | TRBJ2-7 | TRBV7-9 | NA | TGTGCCAGCAGCTATGAGGTTACGGCCTACGAGCAGTACTTC | CASSYEVTAYEQYF
NA | TRBJ2-2 | TRBV18 | NA | TGTGCCAGCTCACCCATGTCAAGGGGGAACACCGGGGAGCTGTTTTTT | CASSPMSRGNTGELFF
NA | TRBJ2-3 | TRBV7-2 | NA | TGTGCCAGCAGCTTCGTGAGGGGGATGGATAGAGATACGCAGTATTTT | CASSFVRGMDRDTQYF
NA | TRBJ1-2 | TRBV28 | TRBD1 | TGTGCCAGCAGTTCGCACCGGGACAGGGGTCGGGGCTACACCTTC | CASSSHRDRGRGYTF